The 2 T cell receptor beta chains below come from one sample, sequenced in a study of breast tumors, draining lymph nodes, adjacent tissues. MiXCR, applied by TCRdb to the multiplex PCR reads, yields one record per CDR3 protein. The sample shows 150,000 or so distinct CDR3 sequences, 33% of them seen only once. Samples came from axillary lymph nodes draining the breast cancer. Sequenced input: axillary lymph node tissue. These receptors came from a female donor with breast cancer. Some clones in this sample may be carry-over from other donors' samples.

This chain joins TRBV7-2 and TRBJ1-6; 9 bases are shared with TRBD1. Germline V gives CDR1 SGHTA, CDR2 FQGNSA. CDR3 length equals 15 residues. The V gene end was trimmed by 4 bases and the J gene end by 5 bases; junction bases not matched to a gene: 3. CDR3 sequence: CASSWGTGNNSPLHF. The DNA of the CDR3 is TGTGCCAGCAGCTGGGGGACAGGGAATAATTCACCCCTCCACTTT.

This sequence joins TRBV25-1 and TRBJ1-2, with 8 bases aligning to TRBD1. The V gene end was trimmed by 3 bases and the J gene end by 8 bases; junction bases not matched to a gene: 5. This CDR3 comprises 13 residues. Germline CDR1 and CDR2: MGHDK and SYGVNS. DNA of the CDR3: TGTGCCAGCAGTGACAGGGGGCCATCCGGCTACACCTTC. Residues: CASSDRGPSGYTF.